Here is one T cell receptor beta chain with its context. The antigen is unknown. Terminally differentiated effector memory CD45RA+ cells were excluded from the naive CD8 cells, which were CD45RO-negative and positively selected for CCR7. The entry originates in a study of shared clonotypes between healthy human individuals. Study background: Donor ages ranged 18 to 49 years: a couple of women, three men.

Here immunoSEQ multiplex PCR was the method, and the copy in TCRdb shows in-frame clones only, minus some. The table has over 2 million clones, just under 95% seen once. V lost 6 bases and J lost 2; bases outside the gene matches: 9. CDR3 length equals 15 residues. Germline-derived CDR1 and CDR2 are MGHRA and YSYEKL. Study outcomes and limitations: The four-donor shared clonotypes exceeded non-shared clonotypes in generation probability, with non-shared ones scoring lower.

The clonotype was recovered from a young man in good health. Sequencing used naive CD8+ T cells sorted from blood. The rearrangement joins TRBV4-1 to TRBJ2-7; 8 nucleotides align to TRBD2. The CDR3 DNA follows: TGCGCCAGCAGGGAGCAGCCGGGACTAGCCTACGAGCAGTACTTC. Its translation: CASREQPGLAYEQYF.